This entry describes one T cell receptor (beta chain). This table comes from immunoSEQ multiplex PCR, and its TCRdb copy is limited to in-frame clones, with some not included. This sample has roughly 100,000 clones; 80% to 90% occur once, and the top ten carry under 10%. The sample is drawn from a study of control samples from healthy donors and cancer patients. Germline CDR1 MNHEY, CDR2 SVGAGI. V was trimmed by 7 bases and J by 4 bases, leaving 13 bases between them. CDR3 size: 13 residues. The chain joins TRBV6-5 to TRBJ1-1, with D perhaps matching TRBD1 (5 bases). The sequencing input was blood. The receptor comes from a man in his thirties or forties in good health. The CDR3 reads CASTERDGTEAFF. CDR3 DNA sequence: TGTGCCAGCACCGAGCGGGACGGCACTGAAGCTTTCTTT.